This record covers a single TCR beta chain. This sample is part of a study of blood T cell repertoires in COVID-19. At the level of the study: The samples span acute and convalescent COVID-19 from the United States, Italy and Spain. In each case, the material was cDNA or gDNA derived from T cells, B-cell-depleted T cells, or PBMCs.

As processed by the authors: Estimation of nucleated cell counts was performed using reference gene primer amplification. Clones were read by immunoSEQ multiplex PCR, and TCRdb kept only the in-frame ones, dropping some. The DNA was the basis for D and trimming; V, J and clone size are from that table. Here the sample spans approximately 100,000 clones, over 85% being singletons. The V and J ends lost 4 bases and 2 bases respectively, with 9 bases between them. The length of the CDR3 is 13 residues. Germline V CDR1 and CDR2: SGHNT, YYREEE (reference sequence). The V and J genes are TRBV5-4 and TRBJ1-1; D remains unclear. Sequencing was done on a sample of peripheral blood. This receptor was taken from a human donor with COVID-19, enrolled during active disease. The donor label of this sample is uncertain. In DNA, the CDR3 is TGTGCCAGCAGCGTGGGTCGTAACACTGAAGCTTTCTTT. It is translated as CASSVGRNTEAFF.